The 8 T cell receptor beta chains given below trace back to one sample, sequenced in a study of T-cell reconstitution after alpha-beta-depleted transplantation in children. As it was prepared, the TCRbeta library received unique molecular identifiers. TCRdb reanalysed the PCR reads using MiXCR and keeps one entry per CDR3 protein. The sample shows hundreds of thousands of distinct CDR3 sequences, approximately 14% of them seen only once. Sequenced here: PBMCs, sampled before TCRalphabeta/CD19-depleted stem cell transplant. The receptor source for this set is a girl aged 2 to 9 with congenital amegakaryocytic thrombocytopenia, due to receive a stem cell transplant.

Only one count was recorded for this clonotype. It is likely a read error, because the conserved phenylalanine at the end of the CDR3 is missing. This sequence joins TRBV29-1 and TRBJ2-2; D ambiguous. Germline lookup yields CDR1 SQVTM and CDR2 ANQGSEA. The V gene lost 7 bases and the J gene lost 3 bases, with 6 bases spanning the gap. This CDR3 is 11 amino acids long. The CDR3 nucleotides are TGCAGCGCTTCGTACACCGGGGAGCTGTTTCTT. Its protein is CSASYTGELFL.

This clonotype has a count of ten or more. This chain joins TRBV7-9 and TRBJ2-1; D is undetermined. The CDR3 sequence is 12 residues long. The ends were cut back, 6 bases at V and 8 bases at J, with 11 bases in the middle. Per the germline V gene, CDR1 is SEHNR and CDR2 is FQNEAQ (reference sequence). CDR3 loop: CASRRLGDEQFF. CDR3 in DNA: TGTGCCAGCAGAAGACTCGGCGATGAGCAGTTCTTC.

The V and J genes are TRBV6-1 and TRBJ2-7, with D tentatively TRBD2 (6 bases). V lost 5 bases to trimming and J lost 0 bases, with 17 bases between them. Germline CDR1 is MNHNS and CDR2 is SASEGT. This CDR3 is built from 16 residues. CDR3 sequence: CASSRGGAGLSYEQYF. CDR3 DNA sequence: TGTGCCAGCAGTCGGGGCGGGGCGGGACTCTCCTACGAGCAGTACTTC.

The table lists this clonotype with many counts. The gene calls are TRBV5-6 and TRBJ1-5; D not certain. There are 12 residues in the CDR3. CDR1 SGHDT and CDR2 YYEEEE come from the germline V gene. V lost 1 base to trimming and J lost 7 bases, with 6 bases between them. The CDR3 coding sequence is TGTGCCAGCAGCTTGAACGGCCAGCCCCAGCATTTT. It translates to CASSLNGQPQHF.

This clonotype was seen a handful of times. The CDR3 here is CASSLGAGVADTQYF. The DNA for the CDR3 is TGTGCCAGCAGCTTGGGTGCGGGAGTCGCAGATACGCAGTATTTT. The genes are TRBV5-5 and TRBJ2-3, with 7 bases matching TRBD2. V was pared by 0 bases and J by 4 bases, with 5 bases of the junction left unmatched. Looked up from germline, CDR1 is SGHKS and CDR2 is YYEKEE (reference sequence). CDR3 length: 15 residues.

This clonotype turned up a few times. The chain has TRBV27 and TRBJ2-1; D is undetermined. CDR1 MNHEY and CDR2 SMNVEV come from the germline V gene (reference sequence). The CDR3 runs to 12 residues. V lost 7 bases and J 1 base, leaving 5 bases between the germline ends. CDR3 loop: CASMRSYNEQFF. For the CDR3, the DNA is TGTGCCAGCATGAGGTCCTACAATGAGCAGTTCTTC.

This chain connects TRBV29-1 to TRBJ2-1; 8 bases are a match to TRBD2. V gave up 4 bases and J gave up 6 bases; unmatched junction bases: 8. The CDR3 contains 14 residues. Germline V gene lookup returns CDR1 SQVTM and CDR2 ANQGSEA. The CDR3 region is CSVVQAGEGNEQFF. Here the CDR3 DNA reads TGCAGCGTTGTCCAAGCGGGAGAGGGCAATGAGCAGTTCTTC.

The chain recombines TRBV20-1 with TRBJ2-7; TRBD2 agrees at 12 bases. CDR1 is DFQATT, CDR2 SNEGSKA, per germline (reference sequence). The V and J ends lost 0 bases and 1 base, in that order; junction bases with no gene match: 7. The CDR3 is 17 residues long. CDR3 amino acids: CSARDPSLAGGSYEQYF. Here the CDR3 DNA reads TGCAGTGCTAGAGATCCATCACTAGCGGGAGGATCCTACGAGCAGTACTTC.